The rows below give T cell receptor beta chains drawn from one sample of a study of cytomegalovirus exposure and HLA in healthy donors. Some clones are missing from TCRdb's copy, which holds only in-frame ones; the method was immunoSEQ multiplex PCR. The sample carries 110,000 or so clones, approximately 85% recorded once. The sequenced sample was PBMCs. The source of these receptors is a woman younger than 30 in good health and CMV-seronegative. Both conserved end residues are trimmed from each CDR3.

CDR3aa: ASSEMRENYGYT
j_gene: TRBJ1-2
v_gene: TRBV2

CDR3aa: ASSQRQGGNTEAF
j_gene: TRBJ1-1
v_gene: TRBV4-1

CDR3aa: ASGLPGQQETQY
j_gene: TRBJ2-5
v_gene: TRBV12-5

CDR3aa: ATSREGKDGYT
j_gene: TRBJ1-2
v_gene: TRBV15

CDR3aa: SARNQAEQF
j_gene: TRBJ2-1
v_gene: TRBV20-1

CDR3aa: ASSLLGGAVDEQY
j_gene: TRBJ2-7
v_gene: TRBV27

CDR3aa: ASSVNRGLRDSPLH
j_gene: TRBJ1-6
v_gene: TRBV27

CDR3aa: ASSLTALGGVDEQY
j_gene: TRBJ2-7
v_gene: TRBV4-1

CDR3aa: ANQGYSNQPQH
j_gene: TRBJ1-5
v_gene: TRBV28

CDR3aa: ASGVRSGLADNEQF
j_gene: TRBJ2-1
v_gene: TRBV5-1

CDR3aa: ASSLLAGDKDTQY
j_gene: TRBJ2-3
v_gene: TRBV6-4

CDR3aa: ASSQLAGGSYNEQF
j_gene: TRBJ2-1
v_gene: TRBV19

CDR3aa: SVDTGARTDTQY
j_gene: TRBJ2-3
v_gene: TRBV29-1

CDR3aa: ASSLAPAGFSNQPQH
j_gene: TRBJ1-5
v_gene: TRBV7-8

CDR3aa: ASSWTSATDTQY
j_gene: TRBJ2-3
v_gene: TRBV14

CDR3aa: ASRAGTGVYGYT
j_gene: TRBJ1-2
v_gene: TRBV19

CDR3aa: ASSYPGNNQPQH
j_gene: TRBJ1-5
v_gene: TRBV7-2

CDR3aa: ASSLERDSYNEQF
j_gene: TRBJ2-1
v_gene: TRBV5-6

CDR3aa: ASSPGTSYEQY
j_gene: TRBJ2-7
v_gene: TRBV19

CDR3aa: ASMDRLGSYEQY
j_gene: TRBJ2-7
v_gene: TRBV6-1

CDR3aa: ASSLRGILATNEKLF
j_gene: TRBJ1-4
v_gene: TRBV5-1

CDR3aa: ASRTSGVTEAF
j_gene: TRBJ1-1
v_gene: TRBV6-1

CDR3aa: ASSLAQVRTTTGELF
j_gene: TRBJ2-2
v_gene: TRBV7-9

CDR3aa: ASSEAPTSGGGETQY
j_gene: TRBJ2-5
v_gene: TRBV2

CDR3aa: ASSEGTAETQPQH
j_gene: TRBJ1-5
v_gene: TRBV9

CDR3aa: ASSSTGVWGTEAF
j_gene: TRBJ1-1
v_gene: TRBV9

CDR3aa: AISEGTDYNEQF
j_gene: TRBJ2-1
v_gene: TRBV10-3

CDR3aa: ASSIRQLNTGELF
j_gene: TRBJ2-2
v_gene: TRBV19

CDR3aa: ASSPPGSDTQY
j_gene: TRBJ2-3
v_gene: TRBV6-5

CDR3aa: ASSGGEAGGYNEQF
j_gene: TRBJ2-1
v_gene: TRBV4-2

CDR3aa: ASSQDALAGATSYEQY
j_gene: TRBJ2-7
v_gene: TRBV4-2

CDR3aa: ASSFPDRGLYEQY
j_gene: TRBJ2-7
v_gene: TRBV28

CDR3aa: ASSPAPGGADEQF
j_gene: TRBJ2-1
v_gene: TRBV28

CDR3aa: ASRDTTDTQY
j_gene: TRBJ2-3
v_gene: TRBV5-1

CDR3aa: ASILSGGPTDTQY
j_gene: TRBJ2-3
v_gene: TRBV28

CDR3aa: ASSVLENNGNYGYT
j_gene: TRBJ1-2
v_gene: TRBV9

CDR3aa: ASSPDRTGTRYGYT
j_gene: TRBJ1-2
v_gene: TRBV18

CDR3aa: ASSEAPSSGNEQF
j_gene: TRBJ2-1
v_gene: TRBV6-1

CDR3aa: ASSSSSYEQY
j_gene: TRBJ2-7
v_gene: TRBV11-2

CDR3aa: ASSPPGLAGPEQY
j_gene: TRBJ2-7
v_gene: TRBV7-9

CDR3aa: AISDTSGGARETQY
j_gene: TRBJ2-5
v_gene: TRBV10-3

CDR3aa: ASSDSGTDNYGYT
j_gene: TRBJ1-2
v_gene: TRBV6-1

CDR3aa: ASSVGGALNQPQH
j_gene: TRBJ1-5
v_gene: TRBV6-1

CDR3aa: ASSPLTGVGEQY
j_gene: TRBJ2-7
v_gene: TRBV13

CDR3aa: ATQGLQETQY
j_gene: TRBJ2-5
v_gene: TRBV10-3

CDR3aa: ASSQDRGPTYEQY
j_gene: TRBJ2-7
v_gene: TRBV4-1

CDR3aa: ASSVEGLAGGPPNNEQF
j_gene: TRBJ2-1
v_gene: TRBV9

CDR3aa: ASSPGGDEQF
j_gene: TRBJ2-1
v_gene: TRBV18

CDR3aa: ASSQSGRGNQPQH
j_gene: TRBJ1-5
v_gene: TRBV16

CDR3aa: ARSLYPPGSFYEQY
j_gene: TRBJ2-7
v_gene: TRBV5-3

CDR3aa: ATSRGGSRDEQY
j_gene: TRBJ2-7
v_gene: TRBV15

CDR3aa: ASSQPAGGNGELF
j_gene: TRBJ2-2
v_gene: TRBV7-9

CDR3aa: ASSFGTVRGGYT
j_gene: TRBJ1-2
v_gene: TRBV7-2

CDR3aa: SVEVEANTEAF
j_gene: TRBJ1-1
v_gene: TRBV29-1

CDR3aa: ASSMRQTGGENEQY
j_gene: TRBJ2-7
v_gene: TRBV13